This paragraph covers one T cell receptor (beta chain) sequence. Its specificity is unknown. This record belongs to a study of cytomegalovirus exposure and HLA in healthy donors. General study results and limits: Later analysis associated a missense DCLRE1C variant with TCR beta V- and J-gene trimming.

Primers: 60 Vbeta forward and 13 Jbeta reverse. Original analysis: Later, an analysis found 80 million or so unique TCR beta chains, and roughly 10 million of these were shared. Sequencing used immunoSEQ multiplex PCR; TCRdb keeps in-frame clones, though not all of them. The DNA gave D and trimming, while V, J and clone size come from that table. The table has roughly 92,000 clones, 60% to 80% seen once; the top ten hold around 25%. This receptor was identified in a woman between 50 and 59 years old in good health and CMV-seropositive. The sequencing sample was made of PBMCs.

The CDR3 protein is CAIRKEGENQPQHF. Written as DNA, the CDR3 is TGTGCCATCAGGAAGGAAGGGGAAAATCAGCCCCAGCATTTT. The J gene is TRBJ1-5, the V gene TRBV10-3; a weak D match, TRBD1 (5 bases). Germline CDR1 is ENHRY and CDR2 is SYGVKD. The V end lost 6 bases, the J end lost 4 bases, and 13 bases lay between the germline ends. There are 14 residues in the CDR3.